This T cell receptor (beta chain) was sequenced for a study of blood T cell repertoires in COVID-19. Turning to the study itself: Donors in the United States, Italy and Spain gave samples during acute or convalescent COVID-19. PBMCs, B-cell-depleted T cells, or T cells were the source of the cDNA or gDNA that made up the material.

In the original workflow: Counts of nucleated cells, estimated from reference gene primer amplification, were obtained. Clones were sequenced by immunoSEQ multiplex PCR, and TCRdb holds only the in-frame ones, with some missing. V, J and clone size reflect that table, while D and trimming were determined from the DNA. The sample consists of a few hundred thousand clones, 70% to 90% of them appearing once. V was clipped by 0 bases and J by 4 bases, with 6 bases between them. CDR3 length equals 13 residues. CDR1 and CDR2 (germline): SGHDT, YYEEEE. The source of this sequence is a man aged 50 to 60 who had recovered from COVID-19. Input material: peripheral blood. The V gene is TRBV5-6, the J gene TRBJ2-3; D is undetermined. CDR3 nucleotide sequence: TGTGCCAGCAGCTTGGTATTCCCAGATACGCAGTATTTT. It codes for CASSLVFPDTQYF.